The clone carrying this T cell receptor beta chain was picked up one time. The antigen is unknown. This record comes from a study of shared clonotypes between healthy human individuals. Study-level findings and limits: All-four-donor shared clonotypes had higher generation probabilities than non-shared clonotypes did.

With V trimmed by 5 bases and J by 0 bases, 3 bases remained unmatched. CDR1 GTSNPN and CDR2 SVGIG come from the germline V gene (reference sequence). The CDR3 is 14 amino acids. Original processing notes: Junction-only sequences produced by ImmunoSEQ had no quality scores, so filtering differed. Method: immunoSEQ multiplex PCR; TCRdb's copy keeps in-frame clones and lacks some. That table is the source of V, J and clone size, and D and trimming were worked out from the DNA. The sample gives under 1,100,000 clones, around 74% of which show up once; 1.4% to 1.5% is in the top ten. Specimen: memory CD4+ T cells sorted from blood. Subset indicated: CD45RA-negative fraction. The gene calls are TRBV30 and TRBJ2-2; 7 bases are a match to TRBD1. The clonotype originates from a man between 18 and 29 years old in good health. CDR3 sequence: CAWPGTANTGELFF. CDR3 sequence (DNA): TGTGCCTGGCCCGGGACAGCGAACACCGGGGAGCTGTTTTTT.